Sequencing of this T cell receptor beta chain was carried out in a study of low-dose radiotherapy and immunotherapy resistance in tumors. Study background: 1 Gy per fraction was delivered to Cohort 2 every two weeks, for 13 Gy total over 26 weeks. Each patient took aspirin at a dose of 300 mg by mouth once daily over the course of four cycles, with dosing beginning on cycle 1 day 1.

Alpha- and beta-chain coverage of first-strand cDNA came from TRAV- and TRBV-specific primers. With a V-primer adapter and a constant-region primer, TCRs were amplified for around 20 PCR cycles. TCRdb ran MiXCR on the reads and lists one entry per CDR3 protein. The sample has about 39,000 distinct CDR3 sequences; less than 25% are singletons. This CDR3 is built from 16 residues. Germline V CDR1 and CDR2: KGHSH, LQKENI. The V gene lost 3 bases and the J gene lost 3 bases, with 16 bases spanning the gap. Documented time point: after trial treatment. Documented treatment: LDRT plus nivolumab, ipilimumab, low-dose cyclophosphamide and aspirin (RACIN trial). Tumors of eligible patients were advanced, solid and lacking tumor-infiltrating lymphocytes. This clonotype was observed many times.

This chain uses TRBV18 with TRBJ2-3, with a weak D call TRBD2 (5 bases). The receptor was derived from a female donor with ovarian cancer. Sample: PBMCs, taken after low-dose radiotherapy plus immunotherapy. The CDR3 loop is CASSPFSGPPTDTQYF. Written as DNA, the CDR3 is TGTGCCAGCTCACCTTTCAGCGGCCCTCCTACAGATACGCAGTATTTT. The entire variable domain, with the rest obtained from reference TRBV18 and TRBJ2-3, is as follows: NAGVMQNPRHLVRRRGQEARLRCSPMKGHSHVYWYRQLPEEGLKFMVYLQKENIIDESGMPKERFSAEFPKEGPSILRIQQVVRGDSAAYFCASSPFSGPPTDTQYFGPGTRLTVL.